These T cell receptor beta chains were read from a single sample in a study of spatial heterogeneity in lung cancer. MiXCR, applied by TCRdb to the 5' RACE reads, yields one record per CDR3 protein. Of fewer than 100,000 distinct CDR3 sequences listed, 19% were seen once; the top ten hold less than 25%. Sequences were derived from PBMCs, sampled at follow-up. Receptors originate from a male donor with early-stage non-small cell lung cancer. CDR3s include the opening cysteine and the closing phenylalanine or tryptophan. The D gene is left open where the match is weak. Only part of the rows carry a size: once, few, many, or a class if the clone is expanded.

j_call	v_call	d_call	clone_size	cdr3_aa	cdr3_nt
TRBJ1-3	TRBV7-2	.	.	CASSRTGSTSGNTIYF	TGTGCCAGCAGTAGAACCGGGTCCACCTCTGGAAACACCATATATTTT
TRBJ1-1	TRBV12-3/TRBV12-4	.	.	CASSKERRSNTEAFF	TGTGCCAGCAGTAAAGAGCGCAGATCGAACACTGAAGCTTTCTTT
TRBJ2-1	TRBV24-1	TRBD1	many	CATSESQGVNEQFF	TGTGCCACCAGTGAATCACAGGGGGTCAATGAGCAGTTCTTC
TRBJ2-7	TRBV2	TRBD1	many	CASSEQGESYEQYF	TGTGCCAGCAGTGAACAGGGGGAATCCTACGAGCAGTACTTC
TRBJ2-7	TRBV13	.	few	CASSLQGSSYEQYF	TGTGCCAGCAGCTTACAGGGGAGCTCCTACGAGCAGTACTTC
TRBJ2-7	TRBV12-3/TRBV12-4	.	.	CASSPKGFLLNEQYF	TGTGCCAGCTCCCCAAAGGGGTTCCTCCTGAACGAGCAGTACTTC
TRBJ1-1	TRBV9	TRBD1	.	CASSGPGTGGDEHTEAFF	TGTGCCAGCAGCGGTCCCGGGACAGGGGGCGACGAACACACTGAAGCTTTCTTT
TRBJ2-2	TRBV6-5	.	few	CASSRSFANTGELFF	TGTGCCAGCAGTAGAAGTTTTGCAAACACCGGGGAGCTGTTTTTT
TRBJ1-1	TRBV6-2/TRBV6-3	TRBD1	few	CASVGQLPFGAFF	TGTGCCAGCGTGGGACAGCTACCCTTCGGCGCTTTCTTT
TRBJ2-6	TRBV12-3/TRBV12-4	.	.	CASSLTGTSGANVLTF	TGTGCCAGCAGTTTAACAGGGACCTCTGGGGCCAACGTCCTGACTTTC
TRBJ1-4	TRBV7-9	TRBD1	.	CASSTRTGRAEKLFF	TGTGCCAGCAGCACCAGGACAGGGAGAGCTGAAAAACTGTTTTTT
TRBJ2-2	TRBV7-3	.	.	CASSFLPGVTGELFF	TGTGCCAGCAGCTTCCTCCCGGGGGTCACCGGGGAGCTGTTTTTT